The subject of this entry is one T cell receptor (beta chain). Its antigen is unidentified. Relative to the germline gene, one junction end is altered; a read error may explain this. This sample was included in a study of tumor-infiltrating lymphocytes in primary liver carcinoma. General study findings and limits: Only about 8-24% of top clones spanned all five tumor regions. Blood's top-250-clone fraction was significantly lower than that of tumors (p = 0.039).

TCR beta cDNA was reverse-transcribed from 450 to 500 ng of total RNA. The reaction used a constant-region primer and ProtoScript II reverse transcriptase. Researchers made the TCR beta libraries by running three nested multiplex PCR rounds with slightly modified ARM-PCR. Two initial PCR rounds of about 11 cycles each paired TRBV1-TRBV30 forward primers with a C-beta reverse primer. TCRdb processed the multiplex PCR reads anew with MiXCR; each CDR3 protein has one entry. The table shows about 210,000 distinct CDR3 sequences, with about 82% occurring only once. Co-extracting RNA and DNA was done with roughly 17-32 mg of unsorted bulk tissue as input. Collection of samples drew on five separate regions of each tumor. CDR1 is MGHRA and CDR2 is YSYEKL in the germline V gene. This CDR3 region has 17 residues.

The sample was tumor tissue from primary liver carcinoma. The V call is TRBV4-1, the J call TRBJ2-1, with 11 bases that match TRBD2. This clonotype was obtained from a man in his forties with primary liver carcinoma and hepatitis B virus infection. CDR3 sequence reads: CASSPRWVAGGRSGQFF. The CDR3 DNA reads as TGTGCCAGCAGCCCCAGATGGGTAGCGGGAGGGCGTAGTGGGCAGTTCTTC.